A selection of T cell receptor beta chains follows, all from one sample in a study of T cell repertoires in cytomegalovirus infection. Via MiXCR, TCRdb re-called the reads, giving one row per CDR3 protein. The table shows roughly 240,000 distinct CDR3 sequences, with about 5.9% occurring only once. Sequencing input: PBMCs. The receptors come from a human donor in good health (CMV status not recorded). Some clones in this sample may be carry-over from other donors' samples. The CDR3 runs from the conserved cysteine through the conserved F or W. D genes are given only for firm matches. Only some rows state a clone size, as once, few, many or a class for expanded clones.

j_call	v_call	d_call	clone_size	cdr3_aa	cdr3_nt
TRBJ1-3	TRBV3-1	-	few	CASSRGVAAGNTIYF	TGTGCCAGCAGCCGAGGGGTGGCAGCGGGAAACACCATATATTTT
TRBJ1-6	TRBV7-2	-	many	CASSLEPGDITVPLHF	TGTGCCAGCAGCTTAGAGCCAGGAGATATAACGGTACCCCTCCACTTT
TRBJ2-1	TRBV19	-	once	CASRFAWGEYNEQFF	TGTGCCAGTCGTTTCGCATGGGGGGAGTACAATGAGCAGTTCTTC
TRBJ1-5	TRBV20-1	-	many	CSAKQGLQPQHF	TGCAGTGCGAAACAGGGTTTGCAGCCCCAGCATTTT
TRBJ2-5	TRBV7-2	-	many	CASSRGGEEYF	TGTGCCAGCAGCCGAGGGGGGGAAGAGTACTTC
TRBJ1-1	TRBV7-2	-	many	CASSLEGDDTEAFF	TGTGCCAGCAGCTTAGAAGGGGACGACACTGAAGCTTTCTTT
TRBJ2-3	TRBV14	TRBD2	many	CASSQDSPGLAGTDTQYF	TGTGCCAGCAGCCAAGATTCGCCCGGACTAGCCGGAACAGATACGCAGTATTTT
TRBJ2-6	TRBV15	-	many	CATSRDSGAGANVLTF	TGTGCCACCAGCAGAGATTCGGGGGCTGGGGCCAACGTCCTGACTTTC
TRBJ1-5	TRBV10-3	-	many	CAIGGKSNSNQPQHF	TGTGCCATCGGTGGGAAGTCGAATAGCAATCAGCCCCAGCATTTT
TRBJ1-5	TRBV6-2/TRBV6-3	-	many	CASSYPSGRSNQPQHF	TGTGCCAGCAGTTACCCCTCGGGAAGAAGCAATCAGCCCCAGCATTTT
TRBJ2-5	TRBV29-1	TRBD2	many	CSVGTSGAETQYF	TGCAGCGTCGGGACTAGCGGGGCCGAGACCCAGTACTTC
TRBJ1-3	TRBV2	TRBD1	many	CASSRDRGGNTIYF	TGTGCCAGCAGTCGGGACAGAGGGGGAAACACCATATATTTT
TRBJ2-1	TRBV5-1	TRBD2	many	CASSSLAGGNYNEQFF	TGCGCCAGCAGCTCCCTAGCGGGGGGTAACTACAATGAGCAGTTCTTC
TRBJ1-1	TRBV20-1	-	many	CSASSLTGNTEAFF	TGCAGTGCTAGCAGCCTTACAGGGAACACTGAAGCTTTCTTT
TRBJ2-2	TRBV2	-	many	CASSVGGTGELFF	TGTGCCAGCAGCGTCGGGGGCACCGGGGAGCTGTTTTTT
TRBJ2-1	TRBV6-6	TRBD1	few	CASRQGAEEFF	TGTGCCAGCCGACAGGGAGCTGAGGAGTTCTTC
TRBJ2-7	TRBV29-1	-	many	CSVGALYEQYF	TGCAGCGTTGGGGCGCTGTACGAGCAGTACTTC
TRBJ1-1	TRBV28	TRBD1	many	CASIQPQGAVNTEAFF	TGTGCCAGCATCCAGCCCCAGGGGGCAGTGAACACTGAAGCTTTCTTT
TRBJ2-5	TRBV2	TRBD1	many	CASSFQGAQETQYF	TGTGCCAGCAGTTTTCAGGGGGCACAAGAGACCCAGTACTTC
TRBJ1-2	TRBV6-5	-	many	CASSYSGWGYGYTF	TGTGCCAGCAGTTACTCAGGGTGGGGGTATGGCTACACCTTC
TRBJ2-7	TRBV6-6	-	-	CASSRGPFNRSIYEQYF	TGTGCCAGCAGTCGAGGCCCCTTTAACAGGTCGATCTACGAGCAGTACTTC
TRBJ2-1	TRBV4-2	-	many	CASSQDWTLGEQFF	TGTGCCAGCAGCCAAGATTGGACACTGGGTGAGCAGTTCTTC
TRBJ2-2	TRBV29-1	-	many	CSVRGPGGTAGELFF	TGCAGCGTCCGGGGGCCAGGGGGGACCGCCGGGGAGCTGTTTTTT
TRBJ2-3	TRBV7-2	-	many	CASSLEVYTDTQYF	TGTGCCAGCAGCTTAGAAGTCTACACAGATACGCAGTATTTT
TRBJ1-6	TRBV7-9	-	many	CASSPLGESPLHF	TGTGCCAGCAGCCCCTTGGGGGAATCACCCCTCCACTTT
TRBJ2-7	TRBV6-2/TRBV6-3	TRBD1	many	CARKQGANF	TGTGCCAGAAAACAGGGGGCGAACTTC
TRBJ1-1	TRBV6-2/TRBV6-3	-	many	CASSYGGVSGTEAFF	TGTGCCAGCAGTTATGGGGGCGTCTCGGGCACTGAAGCTTTCTTT
TRBJ1-1	TRBV29-1	TRBD1	-	CRADRGSVNTEAFF	TGCAGGGCCGACAGGGGCTCGGTGAACACTGAAGCTTTCTTT
TRBJ1-2	TRBV3-1	-	many	CASSWRGGDGYTF	TGTGCCAGCAGCTGGAGAGGGGGTGATGGCTACACCTTC
TRBJ2-7	TRBV29-1	-	many	CSGRATGTYEQYF	TGCAGCGGGAGGGCTACAGGGACCTACGAGCAGTACTTC